Listed below are T cell receptor beta chains from one sample, sequenced in a study of blood T cell repertoires in COVID-19. Method: immunoSEQ multiplex PCR; TCRdb's copy keeps in-frame clones and lacks some. Of approximately 200,000 clones detected, 70% to 80% appear once; the ten largest clones hold around 5.4%. Material for sequencing was peripheral blood. The receptors were sampled from a woman aged 40 to 55 with COVID-19, enrolled during active disease. Each CDR3 is given with its conserved first and last residue. Fields, in order: J gene, clone size, D gene, V gene, CDR3 DNA, CDR3 protein. The D gene is left open where the match is weak. Clone size, where shown, is once, few, many, or a class for clones that have expanded.

j_gene: TRBJ2-2; abundance: NA; d_gene: TRBD2; v_gene: TRBV2; CDR3nt: TGTGCCAGCGTCGCGGGGGGCCACACCGGGGAGCTGTTTTTT; CDR3aa: CASVAGGHTGELFF
j_gene: TRBJ2-7; abundance: NA; d_gene: TRBD2; v_gene: TRBV3-1/TRBV3-2; CDR3nt: TGTGCCAGCAGCCAAGATCTTGTAGCGGGAGAGACCTACGAGCAGTACTTC; CDR3aa: CASSQDLVAGETYEQYF
j_gene: TRBJ1-1; abundance: NA; d_gene: NA; v_gene: TRBV30; CDR3nt: TGTGCCTCGGGGAGGGGGGGAACTGAAGCTTTCTTT; CDR3aa: CASGRGGTEAFF
j_gene: TRBJ1-2; abundance: many; d_gene: NA; v_gene: TRBV29-1; CDR3nt: TGCAGCGCCACCGGGTCGCCGGCCGGCTACACCTTC; CDR3aa: CSATGSPAGYTF
j_gene: TRBJ1-4; abundance: NA; d_gene: TRBD1; v_gene: TRBV9; CDR3nt: TGTGCCAGCAGCTTCGGGACAGGGGTGCCTAATGAAAAACTGTTTTTT; CDR3aa: CASSFGTGVPNEKLFF
j_gene: TRBJ2-1; abundance: NA; d_gene: TRBD2; v_gene: TRBV3-1/TRBV3-2; CDR3nt: TGTGCCAGCAGCCAAGATCGGGGCGGGAGGCCCTACAATGAGCAGTTCTTC; CDR3aa: CASSQDRGGRPYNEQFF
j_gene: TRBJ1-6; abundance: NA; d_gene: NA; v_gene: TRBV3-1/TRBV3-2; CDR3nt: TGTGCCAGCAGCCGGTCCGGACAGAGGTCGTCGACTAATTCACCCCTCCACTTT; CDR3aa: CASSRSGQRSSTNSPLHF
j_gene: TRBJ1-1; abundance: once; d_gene: NA; v_gene: TRBV30; CDR3nt: TGTGCCTGGGACCGACGGGGGTTTCTGAACACTGAAGCTTTCTTT; CDR3aa: CAWDRRGFLNTEAFF
j_gene: TRBJ1-4; abundance: NA; d_gene: NA; v_gene: TRBV6-5; CDR3nt: TGTGCCAGCAGCCCGTTTACGGGGGTTGAAAAACTGTTTTTT; CDR3aa: CASSPFTGVEKLFF
j_gene: TRBJ1-6; abundance: NA; d_gene: NA; v_gene: TRBV27; CDR3nt: TGTGCCAGCAGAGATAGGGCAGGGCTGGCATATAATTCACCCCTCCACTTT; CDR3aa: CASRDRAGLAYNSPLHF
j_gene: TRBJ1-1; abundance: NA; d_gene: NA; v_gene: TRBV7-9; CDR3nt: TGTGCCAGCAGCCCTAGCCCAAGGGTGGCGTGGTTGAACACTGAAGCTTTCTTT; CDR3aa: CASSPSPRVAWLNTEAFF
j_gene: TRBJ2-1; abundance: NA; d_gene: TRBD1; v_gene: TRBV5-1; CDR3nt: TGCGCCAGCAGCTTTCCCGACAGGGCACCCTACAATGAGCAGTTCTTC; CDR3aa: CASSFPDRAPYNEQFF
j_gene: TRBJ2-7; abundance: NA; d_gene: NA; v_gene: TRBV25-1; CDR3nt: TGTGCCAGCAGTGGAAAGGAAGGGGCGCCAACCTACGAGCAGTACTTC; CDR3aa: CASSGKEGAPTYEQYF
j_gene: TRBJ2-5; abundance: NA; d_gene: NA; v_gene: TRBV6-5; CDR3nt: TGTGCCAGCAGTTACTCGAGGGTAGGGTCAGAGACCCAGTACTTC; CDR3aa: CASSYSRVGSETQYF
j_gene: TRBJ1-5; abundance: NA; d_gene: NA; v_gene: TRBV30; CDR3nt: TGTGCCTGGGCGGCGGGGGGGTATAGCAATCAGCCCCAGCATTTT; CDR3aa: CAWAAGGYSNQPQHF
j_gene: TRBJ1-1; abundance: NA; d_gene: NA; v_gene: TRBV20-1; CDR3nt: TGCAGTGCTAGACCGCGGATTGAAGCTTTCTTT; CDR3aa: CSARPRIEAFF
j_gene: TRBJ2-3; abundance: NA; d_gene: NA; v_gene: TRBV5-4; CDR3nt: TGTGCCAGCAGCCCGGCGGTGGCGAATAAACATACGCAGTATTTT; CDR3aa: CASSPAVANKHTQYF
j_gene: TRBJ1-5; abundance: once; d_gene: TRBD1; v_gene: TRBV4-1; CDR3nt: TGCGCCAGCAGCCAAGAACAGGGGGTAAATCAGCCCCAGCATTTT; CDR3aa: CASSQEQGVNQPQHF
j_gene: TRBJ1-5; abundance: NA; d_gene: NA; v_gene: TRBV5-4; CDR3nt: TGTGCCAGCAGCTTGGGGGGGCGTAAAGATCAGCCCCAGCATTTT; CDR3aa: CASSLGGRKDQPQHF
j_gene: TRBJ2-3; abundance: few; d_gene: TRBD1; v_gene: TRBV6-1; CDR3nt: TGTGCCAGCAGTGATGGACAGGGGGCGACAGATACGCAGTATTTT; CDR3aa: CASSDGQGATDTQYF
j_gene: TRBJ1-1; abundance: few; d_gene: TRBD1; v_gene: TRBV5-8; CDR3nt: TGTGCCAGCAGCTTCAGGGGGCGGATAAACAACTCCCCCCCAGCTTTCTTT; CDR3aa: CASSFRGRINNSPPAFF
j_gene: TRBJ1-2; abundance: once; d_gene: NA; v_gene: TRBV18; CDR3nt: TGTGCCAGCTCACCAGGGGGCCTAGGGGCATACTATGGCTACACCTTC; CDR3aa: CASSPGGLGAYYGYTF
j_gene: TRBJ2-2; abundance: few; d_gene: NA; v_gene: TRBV27; CDR3nt: TGTGCCAGCAGATGGGGGGTTGGCGGGGAGCTGTTTTTT; CDR3aa: CASRWGVGGELFF
j_gene: TRBJ2-3; abundance: NA; d_gene: TRBD2; v_gene: TRBV9; CDR3nt: TGTGCCAGCAGCGTAGGGTCTAGCGGGAAGGTAGATACGCAGTATTTT; CDR3aa: CASSVGSSGKVDTQYF
j_gene: TRBJ2-5; abundance: NA; d_gene: NA; v_gene: TRBV19; CDR3nt: TGTGCCACCAAGGGAGGCATCCAAGAGACCCAGTACTTC; CDR3aa: CATKGGIQETQYF
j_gene: TRBJ2-3; abundance: NA; d_gene: NA; v_gene: TRBV6-2/TRBV6-3; CDR3nt: TGTGCCAGCAGTTACCCCCTACAGGGAGTCAGAGGAGATACGCAGTATTTT; CDR3aa: CASSYPLQGVRGDTQYF
j_gene: TRBJ1-5; abundance: NA; d_gene: TRBD1; v_gene: TRBV27; CDR3nt: TGTGCCAGCAGTGGGGGACAGATAAGCAATCAGCCCCAGCATTTT; CDR3aa: CASSGGQISNQPQHF